The 27 T cell receptor beta chains below come from one sample, sequenced in a study of T cell repertoires in cytomegalovirus infection. For these TCRs, the target antigens are not known. TCRdb re-analysed the reads in MiXCR, keeping a single row per CDR3 protein. This table holds under 200,000 distinct CDR3 sequences, roughly a fifth found once. Sequencing was performed on CD8+ T cells from cultured PBMCs, taken from culture after CMV antigen stimulation. The receptors were gathered from a human donor in good health (CMV status not recorded). Some clones in this sample may be carry-over from other donors' samples.

This clonotype has more than one count but fewer than ten. The V and J genes are TRBV11-2 and TRBJ1-1, with 8 positions matching TRBD1. V gave up 7 bases and J gave up 6 bases; unmatched junction bases: 13. CDR3 length: 15 residues. The germline V gene encodes CDR1 SGHAT and CDR2 FQNNGV. Here the CDR3 reads CASIFSGGVSAEAFF. The CDR3 coding sequence is TGTGCCAGCATTTTCTCAGGGGGCGTCTCGGCTGAAGCTTTCTTT.

There are a few counts of this clonotype. The V gene is TRBV11-2, the J gene TRBJ2-7; D unresolved. Germline loops: CDR1 SGHAT, CDR2 FQNNGV. The CDR3 covers 15 residues. The V end was cut by 3 bases, the J end by 0 bases, with 12 bases between. As DNA, the CDR3 is TGTGCCAGCAGCTTCGGTACTCCCAGCTCCTACGAGCAGTACTTC. Protein product: CASSFGTPSSYEQYF.

This clonotype was observed at least ten times. The chain uses TRBV20-1 and TRBJ2-3; no clear D. Trimming left V 1 base short and J 6 bases short, with 17 bases between. The germline gives CDR1 DFQATT, CDR2 SNEGSKA (reference sequence). There are 15 residues in the CDR3. CDR3 residues: CSARVEDFSTDTQYF. CDR3 in DNA: TGCAGTGCTAGAGTCGAGGATTTCTCGACGGATACGCAGTATTTT.

This clonotype was detected only a few times. The V call is TRBV7-2, the J call TRBJ2-6, with D perhaps given as TRBD1 or TRBD2 (5 bases each). The CDR3 extends over 20 amino acids. Germline CDR1 SGHTA, CDR2 FQGNSA. V was trimmed by 4 bases and J by 2 bases, leaving 24 bases between them. The CDR3 DNA is TGTGCCAGCAGCTCATTCCCGGGGACGGACCTTGCGGCTGGGGCCAACGTCCTGACTTTC. It specifies CASSSFPGTDLAAGANVLTF.

This chain uses TRBV7-9 with TRBJ2-7, with D possibly being TRBD1 or TRBD2 (5 bases each). The CDR3 contains 15 residues. V was trimmed by 1 base and J by 7 bases, leaving 17 bases between them. The germline gives CDR1 SEHNR, CDR2 FQNEAQ (reference sequence). The CDR3 loop is CASSLDGTANGEQYF. The CDR3 nucleotides read TGTGCCAGCAGCTTAGACGGGACGGCCAACGGGGAGCAGTACTTC.

This clonotype has a handful of counts. The DNA for the CDR3 is TGTGCCAGCAGCCGCCCGACAGATATGAACACTGAAGCTTTCTTT. This gives the protein CASSRPTDMNTEAFF. J is TRBJ1-1 and V is TRBV7-9, with D perhaps TRBD1 (5 bases). The V end was cut by 5 bases, the J end by 0 bases, with 13 bases between. There are 15 residues in the CDR3. Germline V gene sequence: CDR1 SEHNR, CDR2 FQNEAQ (reference sequence). The variable domain in full, completed from reference TRBV7-9 and TRBJ1-1, reads DTGVSQNPRHKITKRGQNVTFRCDPISEHNRLYWYRQTLGQGPEFLTYFQNEAQLEKSRLLSDRFSAERPKGSFSTLEIQRTEQGDSAMYLCASSRPTDMNTEAFFGQGTRLTVV.

This clonotype was seen only a few times. As DNA, the CDR3 is TGTGCCAGCAGCACCCGGGACAGGTTATACAATGAGCAGTTCTTC. This encodes CASSTRDRLYNEQFF. The rearrangement uses TRBV7-8 and TRBJ2-1; 8 positions agree with TRBD1. V shed 5 bases, J shed 4 bases, and the junction held 7 bases outside the gene matches. The CDR3 runs to 15 residues. Germline V gives CDR1 SGHVS, CDR2 FQNEAQ.

J is TRBJ2-1 and V is TRBV6-6, with 10 bases that match TRBD1. The CDR3 loop spans 17 amino acids. CDR1 and CDR2 from the germline V gene are MNHNY and SVGAGI (reference sequence). Losses at the gene ends were 1 base for V and 1 base for J; bases not matched to a gene: 4. The CDR3 region has the DNA TGTGCCAGCAGTTACTACCCGGGACAGGGGTCCTACAATGAGCAGTTCTTC. Its protein is CASSYYPGQGSYNEQFF.

This clonotype showed up just a few times. This chain uses TRBV24-1 with TRBJ2-7; D not certain. The germline CDR1 and CDR2 sequences are KGHDR and SFDVKD. The length of the CDR3 is 12 residues. V lost 3 bases and J lost 6, with 8 bases in between. In nucleotides, the CDR3 is TGTGCCACCAGTGATACTGGGTTCGAGCAGTACTTC. The encoded protein is CATSDTGFEQYF.

The CDR3: CASSAGLALDEQFF. The CDR3 DNA is TGTGCCAGCAGCGCGGGACTAGCCCTCGATGAGCAGTTCTTC. The rearrangement links TRBV5-6 to TRBJ2-1; TRBD2 agrees at 9 bases. V shed 4 bases and J 8 bases; nucleotides not matched to a gene: 7. Germline V gene sequence: CDR1 SGHDT, CDR2 YYEEEE. The CDR3 is 14 amino acids.

In this sample, this clonotype turned up a few times. The chain recombines TRBV25-1 with TRBJ2-2, with TRBD1 matching over 7 bases. CDR1 MGHDK and CDR2 SYGVNS come from the germline V gene. The trim removed 4 bases at V and 4 bases at J, leaving 3 bases unmatched. The CDR3 runs to 14 residues. The CDR3 protein is CASSVGTVTGELFF. CDR3 nucleotides: TGTGCCAGCAGTGTCGGGACAGTCACCGGGGAGCTGTTTTTT.

V and J are TRBV18 and TRBJ1-1, with unresolved D. The ends were cut back, 2 bases at V and 0 bases at J, with 7 bases in the middle. Germline V gene sequence: CDR1 KGHSH, CDR2 LQKENI. The CDR3 covers 14 residues. CDR3 loop: CASSPTAMNTEAFF. The CDR3 coding sequence is TGTGCCAGCTCACCAACCGCTATGAACACTGAAGCTTTCTTT.

This clonotype was counted between two and nine times. This rearrangement joins TRBV29-1 to TRBJ2-6; 9 bases fit TRBD1. V lost 6 bases and J lost 4; bases outside the gene matches: 4. The length of the CDR3 is 14 residues. The germline V gene has CDR1 SQVTM and CDR2 ANQGSEA. The CDR3 is CSVTGGSGANVLTF. The CDR3 region has the DNA TGCAGCGTGACAGGGGGAAGCGGGGCCAACGTCCTGACTTTC.

This clonotype has ten or more counts. V is TRBV27 and J is TRBJ1-5, with unresolved D. The CDR3 length is 15 residues. Trimming took 4 bases from V and 3 from J, leaving 13 bases between them. Germline V CDR1 and CDR2: MNHEY, SMNVEV (reference sequence). CDR3 nucleotides: TGTGCCAGCAGTTCCGTGGGAGGGATCAATCAGCCCCAGCATTTT. Amino acid sequence: CASSSVGGINQPQHF.

The chain links TRBV19 to TRBJ1-1; D is unclear. The V and J ends lost 1 base and 6 bases respectively, with 15 bases between them. Looked up from germline, CDR1 is LNHDA and CDR2 is SQIVND (reference sequence). The length of the CDR3 is 15 residues. Here the CDR3 reads CASSIVEAKWAEAFF. CDR3 nucleotides: TGTGCCAGTAGTATAGTCGAGGCCAAGTGGGCTGAAGCTTTCTTT. The entire variable domain, with the rest obtained from reference TRBV19 and TRBJ1-1, is as follows: DGGITQSPKYLFRKEGQNVTLSCEQNLNHDAMYWYRQDPGQGLRLIYYSQIVNDFQKGDIAEGYSVSREKKESFPLTVTSAQKNPTAFYLCASSIVEAKWAEAFFGQGTRLTVV.

This clonotype came up a few times. The chain uses TRBV27 and TRBJ2-2, with D perhaps matching TRBD2 (6 bases). The germline gives CDR1 MNHEY, CDR2 SMNVEV (reference sequence). V lost 5 bases, J lost 7 bases, and 14 bases lay in between. This CDR3 comprises 14 residues. The CDR3 nucleotides read TGTGCCAGCAGTCCCCCGGTGGGGGGCGGGGAGCTGTTTTTT. Residues: CASSPPVGGGELFF.

V is TRBV7-8 and J is TRBJ2-5; D is unclear. Germline V gene data show CDR1 as SGHVS and CDR2 as FQNEAQ. The length of the CDR3 is 12 residues. Trimming left V 4 bases short and J 3 bases short, with 6 bases between. The CDR3 bases are TGTGCCAGCAGCTCACTAAAAGAGACCCAGTACTTC. As protein: CASSSLKETQYF.

This clonotype was counted between two and nine times. The rearrangement joins TRBV7-8 to TRBJ2-1; D possibly uses TRBD1 or TRBD2 (5 bases each). Germline V CDR1 and CDR2: SGHVS, FQNEAQ. The CDR3 totals 13 residues. Trimming left V 6 bases short and J 9 bases short, with 15 bases between. CDR3 sequence: CASSWDPGSEQFF. CDR3 nucleotide sequence: TGTGCCAGCAGTTGGGACCCGGGGAGTGAGCAGTTCTTC.

The genes are TRBV12-3 or TRBV12-4 and TRBJ2-5, with 11 bases identical to TRBD2. The CDR3 is made up of 16 amino acids. The junction had 8 bases not matched to a gene; V was cut back by 6 bases and J by 2 bases. CDR3 sequence reads: CASSPGTSGLQETQYF. CDR3 sequence (DNA): TGTGCCAGCAGCCCAGGGACTAGCGGATTACAAGAGACCCAGTACTTC.

The sample holds a few counts of this clonotype. The chain combines TRBV4-1 with TRBJ1-3; tentatively, D is TRBD1 (5 bases). V shed 0 bases and J shed 4 bases, with 7 bases lying between them. In germline, CDR1 is MGHRA, CDR2 YSYEKL. This CDR3 is 14 amino acids long. CDR3 nucleotides: TGCGCCAGCAGCCAAGACCGGGGGGGAAACACCATATATTTT. Translating it yields CASSQDRGGNTIYF.

The V gene is TRBV4-1, the J gene TRBJ1-1; D is unclear. This CDR3 has 13 residues. Trimming removed 1 base from V and 5 bases from J, with 8 bases in between. CDR1 is MGHRA and CDR2 is YSYEKL in the germline V gene. The CDR3 DNA sequence: TGCGCCAGCAGCCAAGGAGGGAATACTGAAGCTTTCTTT. This translates into CASSQGGNTEAFF.

V is TRBV7-2 and J is TRBJ2-7, with D hard to call. The V and J ends lost 5 bases and 1 base respectively, with 9 bases between them. The CDR3 covers 13 residues. The germline CDR1 and CDR2 sequences are SGHTA and FQGNSA. This CDR3 is CASSPLQSYEQYF. The CDR3 nucleotides are TGTGCCAGCAGCCCCCTACAATCCTACGAGCAGTACTTC.

This clonotype was recorded a few times. This sequence joins TRBV7-9 and TRBJ2-3, with D unclear. This CDR3 spans 15 amino acids. The V end was cut by 0 bases, the J end by 2 bases, with 9 bases between. The germline V gene has CDR1 SEHNR and CDR2 FQNEAQ (reference sequence). The CDR3 sequence: CASSLAGSVTDTQYF. The DNA for the CDR3 is TGTGCCAGCAGCTTAGCGGGGTCAGTCACAGATACGCAGTATTTT.

This clonotype was observed a few times. This chain connects TRBV12-3 or TRBV12-4 to TRBJ2-7; weak D call: TRBD1 (7 bases). The length of the CDR3 is 14 residues. Trimming removed 3 bases from V and 4 bases from J, with 13 bases in between. CDR3 bases: TGTGCCAGCAGTTTCGGCCCAGGGGGGTACGAGCAGTACTTC. Its protein product is CASSFGPGGYEQYF.

The chain uses TRBV7-9 and TRBJ2-2; no clear D gene. This CDR3 is 16 amino acids long. CDR1 and CDR2 (germline): SEHNR, FQNEAQ (reference sequence). The V and J ends lost 5 bases and 5 bases respectively, with 18 bases between them. The CDR3 nucleotides are TGTGCCAGCAGCCCTCGTTTGGGGAATAATACCGGGGAGCTGTTTTTT. Protein: CASSPRLGNNTGELFF.

This rearrangement joins TRBV12-3 or TRBV12-4 to TRBJ2-7, with D tentatively TRBD1 (6 bases). The CDR3 is 14 residues long. V dropped 2 bases and J dropped 3 bases, with 11 bases sitting between them. The DNA of the CDR3 is TGTGCCAGCAGTTTAAACAGGGAAAGCTACGAGCAGTACTTC. It encodes CASSLNRESYEQYF.

Only a few counts were recorded for this clonotype. This may be a read error, as it is one base from a much larger clone. This chain links TRBV7-2 with TRBJ2-7, with D unresolved. The CDR3 length is 11 residues. Trimming left V 5 bases short and J 3 bases short, with 5 bases between. Germline CDR1 reads SGHTA; CDR2 reads FQGNSA. This chain's CDR3 is CASSQDYEQYF. In DNA form, the CDR3 reads TGTGCCAGCAGCCAGGACTACGAGCAGTACTTC.